The 9 T cell receptor beta chains given below trace back to one sample, sequenced in a study of T cell repertoires in cytomegalovirus infection (dated by TCRdb to the late 2010s). These receptors' antigens are unknown. Instrument on record: Illumina HiSeq 1500. The public reads were reanalyzed by TCRdb: fastp trimming at Q25, MiXCR alignment, in-frame beta chains only. One record per CDR3 amino acid sequence lists the most common genes and DNA. The table for this sample lists about 110,000 distinct CDR3 sequences; approximately 28% of them were counted only once. About three quarters of the sample rests with the top ten. The label giving this sample's treatment or condition can be read as: in vitro stimulation with specific CMV peptide epitopes to enrich CMV-specific T cells. The sequencing used CD8+ T cells from cultured PBMCs, collected from culture after CMV antigen stimulation. All receptors come from a human donor in good health (CMV status not recorded). Some clones in this sample may be carry-over from other donors' samples.

In its sample, this clonotype was seen a few times. This sequence joins TRBV11-2 and TRBJ1-3; D unclear. The CDR3 runs to 14 residues. Trimming removed 3 bases from V and 0 bases from J, with 6 bases in between. Per germline, CDR1 SGHAT and CDR2 FQNNGV. CDR3 amino acids: CASSFWDSGNTIYF. Written as DNA, the CDR3 is TGTGCCAGCAGCTTCTGGGACTCTGGAAACACCATATATTTT.

In nucleotides, the CDR3 is TGTGCCAGCAGCTTAGTAGGCGCTGGGGCCTACGAGCAGTACTTC. It encodes CASSLVGAGAYEQYF. This chain links TRBV11-2 with TRBJ2-7; D is ambiguous. The CDR3 extends over 15 amino acids. CDR1 is SGHAT and CDR2 is FQNNGV in the germline V gene. V gave up 1 base and J gave up 2 bases, with 12 bases separating them.

This clonotype occurred a few times. The V gene is TRBV6-1, the J gene TRBJ2-5; the D gene could be TRBD1 or TRBD2 (5 bases each). From germline, CDR1 is MNHNS and CDR2 SASEGT. There are 14 residues in the CDR3. The V gene lost 5 bases and the J gene lost 3 bases, with 13 bases spanning the gap. CDR3 region: CASSPWDGKETQYF. The CDR3 DNA sequence: TGTGCCAGCAGTCCCTGGGACGGGAAAGAGACCCAGTACTTC.

This clonotype showed up just a few times. The rearrangement uses TRBV6-6 and TRBJ2-3; 7 bases align to TRBD2. J gave up 4 bases and V 5 bases, and 12 bases lay outside the gene matches. The length of the CDR3 is 16 residues. Germline V gene lookup returns CDR1 MNHNY and CDR2 SVGAGI (reference sequence). In DNA form, the CDR3 reads TGTGCCAGCAGTCCCTCTCGGGCTAGCGGCTCAGATACGCAGTATTTT. It yields the protein CASSPSRASGSDTQYF.

Of note for this clonotype: A clone one base away is much larger, so this may be a read error. This chain joins TRBV9 and TRBJ2-1; D possibly uses TRBD1 or TRBD2 (5 bases each). Germline V CDR1 and CDR2: SGDLS, YYNGEE. This CDR3 is 13 amino acids long. The V end lost 3 bases, the J end lost 1 base, and 5 bases lay between the germline ends. CDR3 coding DNA: TGTGCCAGCAGCGGGGGGTCCTACAATGAGCAGTTCTTC. Translating gives CASSGGSYNEQFF.

The genes are TRBV19 and TRBJ1-1, with unresolved D. The CDR3 is 15 amino acids. Trimming left V 1 base short and J 1 base short, with 10 bases between. Germline CDR1 and CDR2: LNHDA and SQIVND (reference sequence). The CDR3 reads CASSIGAPTNTEAFF. DNA of the CDR3: TGTGCCAGTAGTATAGGGGCGCCAACGAACACTGAAGCTTTCTTT.

This clonotype has more than one count but fewer than ten. The rearrangement uses TRBV3-1 and TRBJ2-3, with D hard to call. The CDR3 has 15 amino acids. The V end was cut by 1 base, the J end by 6 bases, with 14 bases between. From germline, CDR1 is LGHDT and CDR2 YNNKEL (reference sequence). CDR3 amino acids: CASSQGGFSRDTQYF. The DNA for the CDR3 is TGTGCCAGCAGCCAAGGCGGCTTCAGCAGGGATACGCAGTATTTT.

This clonotype has a handful of counts. The chain is built from TRBV3-1 and TRBJ2-6; D gene uncertain. The ends were cut back, 1 base at V and 11 bases at J, with 21 bases in the middle. This CDR3 region has 17 residues. Per germline, CDR1 LGHDT and CDR2 YNNKEL (reference sequence). The CDR3 region is CASSQGVRPNEADVLTF. The CDR3 DNA reads TGTGCCAGCAGCCAAGGGGTTAGACCCAACGAGGCGGACGTCCTGACTTTC.

This chain uses TRBV27 with TRBJ2-2; 8 bases align to TRBD1. This CDR3 is 13 amino acids long. Germline values: CDR1 MNHEY, CDR2 SMNVEV (reference sequence). The V and J ends lost 8 bases and 4 bases, in that order; junction bases with no gene match: 3. The CDR3: CASLGQGTGELFF. The CDR3 region has the DNA TGTGCCAGCCTCGGACAGGGCACCGGGGAGCTGTTTTTT.